This T cell receptor (beta chain) originates from a study of blood T cell repertoires in COVID-19. Looking at the study overall: The samples span acute and convalescent COVID-19 from the United States, Italy and Spain. Sources were T cells, B-cell-depleted T cells, or PBMCs; the material itself was cDNA or gDNA.

V was shortened by 4 bases and J by 0 bases, with 16 bases between the two germline ends. CDR1 KGHSH and CDR2 LQKENI come from the germline V gene. The CDR3 extends over 17 amino acids. Per the original methods: Reference gene primer amplification yielded estimated nucleated cell counts. TCRdb keeps only in-frame clones here, not all; method: immunoSEQ multiplex PCR. V and J calls and clone size are as listed in that table; D and trimming were resolved from the DNA. The table lists 200,000 to 300,000 clones, approximately 86% of them singletons. This clone was seen more than once but under ten times. Sequencing was performed on peripheral blood. The source is a man aged 25-45 years with active or convalescent COVID-19. The chain has TRBV18 and TRBJ1-3; no clear D. The CDR3 nucleotides read TGTGCCAGCTCACGCTCGACGGCGGGCACCTCTGGAAACACCATATATTTT. Residues: CASSRSTAGTSGNTIYF.